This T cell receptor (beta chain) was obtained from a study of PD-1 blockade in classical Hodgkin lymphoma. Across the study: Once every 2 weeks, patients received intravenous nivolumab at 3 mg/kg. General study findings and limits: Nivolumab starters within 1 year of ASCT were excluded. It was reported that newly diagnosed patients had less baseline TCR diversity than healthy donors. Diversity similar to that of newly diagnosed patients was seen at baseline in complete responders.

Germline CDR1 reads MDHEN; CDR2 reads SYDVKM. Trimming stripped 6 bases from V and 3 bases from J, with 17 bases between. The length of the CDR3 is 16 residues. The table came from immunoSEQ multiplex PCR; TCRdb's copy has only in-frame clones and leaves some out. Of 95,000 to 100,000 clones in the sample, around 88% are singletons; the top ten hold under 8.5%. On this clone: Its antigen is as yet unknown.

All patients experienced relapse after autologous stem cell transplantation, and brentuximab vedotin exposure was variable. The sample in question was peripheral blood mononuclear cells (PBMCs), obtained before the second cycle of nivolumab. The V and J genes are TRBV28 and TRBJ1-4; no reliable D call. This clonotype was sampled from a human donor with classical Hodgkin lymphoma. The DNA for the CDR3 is TGTGCCAGCAGGTTCCCCGCCCCGACTGCTAATGAAAAACTGTTTTTT. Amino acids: CASRFPAPTANEKLFF.